Shown below are 21 T cell receptor beta chains from a single sample sequenced in a study of Ad26.COV2.S vaccination and SARS-CoV-2 variants. Here immunoSEQ multiplex PCR was the method, and the copy in TCRdb shows in-frame clones only, minus some. The profile covers hundreds of thousands of clones, with 90% appearing a single time and more than 9% taken by the ten largest. Treatment noted: 15 to 20 received Ad26.COV2.S at low or high dose, single or two shots; a few received placebo; per-sample allocation not given. Day 63 following the first vaccine or placebo injection was when the samples were taken. The sample in question was peripheral blood, obtained in a trial of Ad26.COV2.S vaccine versus placebo. The receptors stem from a person between 18 and 65 years old who received the Ad26.COV2.S COVID-19 vaccine or a placebo.

V is TRBV19 and J is TRBJ2-1; 7 nucleotides align to TRBD1. The CDR3 spans 15 residues. Germline loops: CDR1 LNHDA, CDR2 SQIVND (reference sequence). Losses at the gene ends were 4 bases for V and 4 bases for J; bases not matched to a gene: 7. CDR3 nucleotides: TGTGCCAGTAGTACCCGGACAGGAAATTACAATGAGCAGTTCTTC. Protein sequence: CASSTRTGNYNEQFF.

The chain links TRBV6-2 or TRBV6-3 to TRBJ1-4; D gene unclear. Trimming cost V 2 bases and J 4 bases, with 11 bases left between them. The CDR3 loop spans 15 amino acids. Per germline, CDR1 MNHEY and CDR2 SVGEGT. CDR3 sequence reads: CASSYRRELNEKLFF. CDR3 nucleotide sequence: TGTGCCAGCAGTTACCGCCGGGAGCTTAATGAAAAACTGTTTTTT.

The V call is TRBV6-2 or TRBV6-3, the J call TRBJ2-2; D is perhaps TRBD1 or TRBD2 (6 bases each). The CDR3 contains 15 residues. Between the trimmed V and J ends, which lost 2 bases and 2 bases, there was a span of 9 bases. Germline V CDR1 and CDR2: MNHEY, SVGEGT. The CDR3 bases are TGTGCCAGCAGTTACAGGGGGACTAACACCGGGGAGCTGTTTTTT. It codes for CASSYRGTNTGELFF.

The chain joins TRBV7-9 to TRBJ2-1, with TRBD2 identical over 8 bases. Germline V gene data show CDR1 as SEHNR and CDR2 as FQNEAQ (reference sequence). There are 14 residues in the CDR3. V shed 5 bases, J shed 11 bases, and the junction held 11 bases outside the gene matches. Here the CDR3 DNA reads TGTGCCAGCAGCCAGACTAGCGCCCGGCCCAAGCAGTTCTTC. Protein: CASSQTSARPKQFF.

CDR3 protein: CASSVGRGGVEKLFF. DNA of the CDR3: TGTGCCAGCAGCGTAGGCCGGGGCGGGGTCGAAAAACTGTTTTTT. The chain is built from TRBV9 and TRBJ1-4; the D gene is possibly TRBD1 (5 bases). V lost 0 bases and J 8 bases, leaving 14 bases between the germline ends. Germline CDR1 SGDLS, CDR2 YYNGEE. This CDR3 has 15 amino acids.

This clone was detected only once. V usage is TRBV27 and J usage is TRBJ1-2, with a weak D call TRBD1 (5 bases). V lost 2 bases, J lost 8 bases, and 15 bases lay in between. The CDR3 contains 14 residues. CDR1 is MNHEY and CDR2 is SMNVEV in the germline V gene (reference sequence). CDR3 sequence reads: CASSLQGGWEGYTF. CDR3 DNA: TGTGCCAGCAGTTTACAGGGCGGTTGGGAAGGCTACACCTTC.

The V call is TRBV7-9, the J call TRBJ1-3, with D possibly being TRBD1 (6 bases). This CDR3 comprises 17 residues. V lost 6 bases and J 2 bases, leaving 20 bases between the germline ends. The germline V gene has CDR1 SEHNR and CDR2 FQNEAQ (reference sequence). CDR3 region: CASSYTDGGLTGNTIYF. In nucleotides, the CDR3 is TGTGCCAGCAGTTATACCGACGGGGGGCTGACTGGAAACACCATATATTTT.

The rearrangement joins TRBV12-2 to TRBJ2-7. TRBV12-2 constitutes a pseudogene. The CDR3 loop spans 13 amino acids. The CDR3 loop is CAAWGLEAYEQYF. The CDR3 DNA sequence: TGTGCCGCGTGGGGTCTAGAGGCCTACGAGCAGTACTTC.

The genes are TRBV7-8 and TRBJ2-2, with 8 nucleotides matching TRBD1. V was pared by 5 bases and J by 4 bases, with 9 bases of the junction left unmatched. This CDR3 region has 16 residues. In germline, CDR1 is SGHVS, CDR2 FQNEAQ. This CDR3 reads CASSLRATGATGELFF. CDR3 nucleotides: TGTGCCAGCAGCCTACGGGCGACAGGGGCCACCGGGGAGCTGTTTTTT.

The V and J genes are TRBV4-3 and TRBJ1-2; tentatively, D is TRBD1 (5 bases). The CDR3 loop spans 15 amino acids. The germline V gene encodes CDR1 LGHNA and CDR2 YSLEER. Trimming shortened V by 3 bases and J by 6 bases, and 17 bases separated the two germline ends. Here the CDR3 reads CASSQATEWGNGYTF. The CDR3 DNA is TGCGCCAGCAGCCAGGCGACAGAATGGGGCAATGGCTACACCTTC.

This clone was seen once. The identical CDR3 is also encoded by other nucleotide sequences in the sample. The V call is TRBV19, the J call TRBJ2-7; D assignment may be TRBD1 or TRBD2 (5 bases each). Germline-derived CDR1 and CDR2 are LNHDA and SQIVND (reference sequence). This CDR3 is 13 amino acids long. Deletions cut 3 bases from V and 2 bases from J, with 8 bases between. The CDR3 protein is CASSMGRAYEQYF. The CDR3 region has the DNA TGTGCCAGTAGTATGGGGCGGGCCTACGAGCAGTACTTC.

The CDR3 nucleotides are TGTGCCACCAGCAGAGAAGGTAGCGGCTATGAGCAGTTCTTC. Translation: CATSREGSGYEQFF. The chain is built from TRBV15 and TRBJ2-1, with D tentatively TRBD2 (6 bases). Per the germline V gene, CDR1 is LNHNV and CDR2 is YYDKDF (reference sequence). The CDR3 length is 14 residues. Trimming took 0 bases from V and 8 from J, leaving 11 bases between them. The variable domain in full, with the rest retrieved from reference TRBV15 and TRBJ2-1, is DAMVIQNPRYQVTQFGKPVTLSCSQTLNHNVMYWYQQKSSQAPKLLFHYYDKDFNNEADTPDNFQSRRPNTSFCFLDIRSPGLGDTAMYLCATSREGSGYEQFFGPGTRLTVL.

This clone was detected only once. The chain carries TRBV4-3 and TRBJ1-4; D unresolved. Germline V CDR1 and CDR2: LGHNA, YSLEER. Trimming pared 1 base from V and 0 bases from J, leaving 6 bases between. The CDR3 loop spans 15 amino acids. This CDR3 is CASSQGPATNEKLFF. In DNA, the CDR3 is TGCGCCAGCAGCCAAGGGCCCGCAACTAATGAAAAACTGTTTTTT.

The rearrangement links TRBV5-6 to TRBJ1-6, with 9 bases fitting TRBD1. Germline V gene sequence: CDR1 SGHDT, CDR2 YYEEEE. J was trimmed by 9 bases and V by 4 bases; bases with no gene match: 8. There are 15 residues in the CDR3. The CDR3 coding sequence is TGTGCCAGCAGCAAAGGACAGGGGACGATTTCACCCCTCCACTTT. Translated, it gives CASSKGQGTISPLHF.

V usage is TRBV29-1 and J usage is TRBJ2-3; D is ambiguous. Trimming shortened V by 5 bases and J by 3 bases, and 3 bases separated the two germline ends. The CDR3 spans 10 residues. The germline CDR1 and CDR2 sequences are SQVTM and ANQGSEA. The CDR3 DNA follows: TGCAGCGTTTGGACAGATACGCAGTATTTT. This encodes CSVWTDTQYF.

This clone was counted only a few times. The gene calls are TRBV10-2 and TRBJ1-1, with D tentatively TRBD1 (5 bases). V was cut by 3 bases and J by 5 bases, with 10 bases left in between. The CDR3 is 13 amino acids. Germline V gene data show CDR1 as WSHSY and CDR2 as SAAADI. The CDR3 spells CASSETGRTEAFF. For the CDR3, the DNA is TGCGCCAGCAGTGAAACAGGAAGGACTGAAGCTTTCTTT.

DNA of the CDR3: TGTGCCTGGAGTGTAATAACAGGGGGAGAGCAGTACTTC. This codes for CAWSVITGGEQYF. V and J are TRBV30 and TRBJ2-7; TRBD1 matches 8 bases. The length of the CDR3 is 13 residues. V was clipped by 0 bases and J by 7 bases; unmatched bases: 5. Per the germline V gene, CDR1 is GTSNPN and CDR2 is SVGIG (reference sequence).

The J gene is TRBJ2-7, the V gene TRBV5-1; 8 bases agree with TRBD2. This CDR3 is 17 amino acids long. CDR1 and CDR2 from the germline V gene are SGHRS and YFSETQ. V lost 4 bases to trimming and J lost 4 bases; unmatched junction nucleotides: 16. The DNA of the CDR3 is TGCGCCAGCAGCCGGGGGAGCGGGAGTCCCCTTTTGTACGAGCAGTACTTC. Translated: CASSRGSGSPLLYEQYF.

The chain is built from TRBV6-1 and TRBJ1-3; no reliable D call. V shed 1 base and J shed 0 bases, with 7 bases lying between them. Per the germline V gene, CDR1 is MNHNS and CDR2 is SASEGT. CDR3 length: 15 residues. The CDR3 DNA reads as TGTGCCAGCAGTGAAGACGGGAACTCTGGAAACACCATATATTTT. Its protein product is CASSEDGNSGNTIYF.

The chain joins TRBV28 to TRBJ2-7; D is possibly TRBD1 (6 bases). V lost 3 bases to trimming and J lost 7 bases, with 10 bases between them. The CDR3 length is 12 residues. Germline CDR1 is MDHEN and CDR2 is SYDVKM. This CDR3 is CASSFRTAEQYF. CDR3 DNA sequence: TGTGCCAGCAGTTTCAGGACAGCTGAGCAGTACTTC.

The chain uses TRBV6-5 and TRBJ2-7; the D gene is possibly TRBD2 (6 bases). Trimming pared 0 bases from V and 5 bases from J, leaving 14 bases between. Germline lookup yields CDR1 MNHEY and CDR2 SVGAGI. The CDR3 has 15 residues. The CDR3 nucleotides read TGTGCCAGCAGTTACTCCGGGGGAGCCTGGAACGAGCAGTACTTC. It yields the protein CASSYSGGAWNEQYF.